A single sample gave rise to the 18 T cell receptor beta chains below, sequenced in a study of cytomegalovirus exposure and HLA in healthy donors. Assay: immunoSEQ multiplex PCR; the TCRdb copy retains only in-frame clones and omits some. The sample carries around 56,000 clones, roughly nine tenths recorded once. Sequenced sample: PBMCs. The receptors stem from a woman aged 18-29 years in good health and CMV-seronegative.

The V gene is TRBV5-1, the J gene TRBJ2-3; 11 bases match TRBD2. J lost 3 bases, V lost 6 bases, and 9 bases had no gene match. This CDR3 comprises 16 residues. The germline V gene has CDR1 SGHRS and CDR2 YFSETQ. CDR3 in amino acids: CASTELAGGPTDTQYF. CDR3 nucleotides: TGCGCCAGCACGGAATTAGCGGGAGGGCCGACAGATACGCAGTATTTT.

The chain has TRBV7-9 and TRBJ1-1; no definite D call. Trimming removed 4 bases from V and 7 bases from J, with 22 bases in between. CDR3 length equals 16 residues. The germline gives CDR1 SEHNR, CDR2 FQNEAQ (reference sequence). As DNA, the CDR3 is TGTGCCAGCAGCTCAGATTTGAGCCTGGGGAGGCTTGAAGCTTTCTTT. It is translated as CASSSDLSLGRLEAFF.

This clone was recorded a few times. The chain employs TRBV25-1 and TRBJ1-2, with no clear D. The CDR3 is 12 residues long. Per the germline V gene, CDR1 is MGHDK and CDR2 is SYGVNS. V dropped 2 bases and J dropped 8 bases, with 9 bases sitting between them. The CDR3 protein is CASSEGQRGYTF. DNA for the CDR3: TGTGCCAGCAGTGAAGGTCAGAGGGGCTACACCTTC.

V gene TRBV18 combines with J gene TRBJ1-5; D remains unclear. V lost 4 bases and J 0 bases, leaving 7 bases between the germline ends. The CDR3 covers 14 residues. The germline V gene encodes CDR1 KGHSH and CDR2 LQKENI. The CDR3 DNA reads TGTGCCAGCTCACTGCCACTTAGCAATCAGCCCCAGCATTTT. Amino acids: CASSLPLSNQPQHF.

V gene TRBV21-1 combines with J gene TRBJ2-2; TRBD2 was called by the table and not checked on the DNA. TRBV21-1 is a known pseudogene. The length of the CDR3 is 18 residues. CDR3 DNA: TGTGCCAGCAGCTATAGGGCGAATAGCGGGGATTATTGCGGGGAGCTGTTTTTT. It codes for CASSYRANSGDYCGELFF.

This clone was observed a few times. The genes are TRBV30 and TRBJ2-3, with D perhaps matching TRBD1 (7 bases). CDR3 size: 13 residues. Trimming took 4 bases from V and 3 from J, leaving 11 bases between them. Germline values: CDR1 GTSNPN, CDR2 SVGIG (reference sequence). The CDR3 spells CAWTGGGTDTQYF. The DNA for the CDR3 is TGTGCCTGGACAGGGGGAGGTACAGATACGCAGTATTTT.

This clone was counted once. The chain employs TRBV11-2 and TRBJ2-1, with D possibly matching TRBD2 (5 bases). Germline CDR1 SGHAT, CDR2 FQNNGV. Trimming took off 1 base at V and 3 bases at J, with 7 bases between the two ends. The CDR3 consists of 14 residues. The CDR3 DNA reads TGTGCCAGCAGCTTAGGGACTTTCTACAATGAGCAGTTCTTC. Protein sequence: CASSLGTFYNEQFF.

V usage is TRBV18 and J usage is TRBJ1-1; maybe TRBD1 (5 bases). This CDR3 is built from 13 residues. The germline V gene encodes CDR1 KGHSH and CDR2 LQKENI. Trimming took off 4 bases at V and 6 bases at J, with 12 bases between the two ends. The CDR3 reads CASSLGTGAEAFF. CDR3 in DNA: TGTGCCAGCTCACTTGGCACGGGGGCTGAAGCTTTCTTT.

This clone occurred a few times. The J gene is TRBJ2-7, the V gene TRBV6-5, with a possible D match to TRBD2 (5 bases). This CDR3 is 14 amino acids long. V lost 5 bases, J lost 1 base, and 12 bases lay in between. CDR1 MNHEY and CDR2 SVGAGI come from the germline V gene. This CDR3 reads CASSTTPGSYEQYF. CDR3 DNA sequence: TGTGCCAGCAGTACGACCCCGGGATCCTACGAGCAGTACTTC.

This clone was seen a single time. The CDR3, as DNA: TGTGCCAGCAGTGAGCAAACTAGCAATGAGCAGTTCTTC. It translates to CASSEQTSNEQFF. The V gene is TRBV2, the J gene TRBJ2-1; TRBD2 might be the D (5 bases). Trimming took off 3 bases at V and 6 bases at J, with 9 bases between the two ends. The CDR3 is 13 amino acids. Germline V gene sequence: CDR1 SNHLY, CDR2 FYNNEI.

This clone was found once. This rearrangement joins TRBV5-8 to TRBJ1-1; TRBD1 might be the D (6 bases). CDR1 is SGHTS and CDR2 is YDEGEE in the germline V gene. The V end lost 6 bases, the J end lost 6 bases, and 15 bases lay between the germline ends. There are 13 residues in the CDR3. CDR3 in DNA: TGTGCCAGCACTCTACAGGGAAGGGCTGAAGCTTTCTTT. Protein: CASTLQGRAEAFF.

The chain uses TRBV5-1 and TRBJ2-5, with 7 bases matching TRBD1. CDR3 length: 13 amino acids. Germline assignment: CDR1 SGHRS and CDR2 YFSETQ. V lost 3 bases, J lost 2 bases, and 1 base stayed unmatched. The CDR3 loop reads CASSSGQQETQYF. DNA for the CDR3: TGCGCCAGCAGCTCGGGACAGCAAGAGACCCAGTACTTC.

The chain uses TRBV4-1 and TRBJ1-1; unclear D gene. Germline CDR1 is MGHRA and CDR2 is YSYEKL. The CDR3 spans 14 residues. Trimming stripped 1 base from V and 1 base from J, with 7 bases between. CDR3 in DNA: TGCGCCAGCAGCCAAGGAGTACGGAACACTGAAGCTTTCTTT. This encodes CASSQGVRNTEAFF.

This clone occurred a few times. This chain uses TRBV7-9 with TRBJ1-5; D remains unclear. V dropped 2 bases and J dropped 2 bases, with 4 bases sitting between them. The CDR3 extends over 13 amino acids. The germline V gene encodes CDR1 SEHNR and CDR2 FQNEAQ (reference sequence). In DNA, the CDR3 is TGTGCCAGCAGCTTACAGGGCAATCAGCCCCAGCATTTT. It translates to CASSLQGNQPQHF.

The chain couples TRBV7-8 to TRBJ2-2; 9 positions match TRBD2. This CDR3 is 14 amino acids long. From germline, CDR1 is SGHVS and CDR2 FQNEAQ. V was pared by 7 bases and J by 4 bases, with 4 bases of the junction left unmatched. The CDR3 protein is CASNAGGPTGELFF. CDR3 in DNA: TGTGCCAGCAACGCGGGGGGGCCCACCGGGGAGCTGTTTTTT.

CDR3 DNA sequence: TGTGCCTGGAGTACGGGGGTGACAGATACGCAGTATTTT. Amino acids: CAWSTGVTDTQYF. This sequence joins TRBV30 and TRBJ2-3, with D perhaps TRBD2 (6 bases). The V end was cut by 2 bases, the J end by 3 bases, with 9 bases between. The CDR3 loop spans 13 amino acids. In germline, CDR1 is GTSNPN, CDR2 SVGIG (reference sequence).

This CDR3 reads CASSLTGGWRYEQYF. CDR3 sequence (DNA): TGTGCCAGCAGTCTAACAGGGGGCTGGAGGTACGAGCAGTACTTC. This rearrangement joins TRBV27 to TRBJ2-7, with TRBD1 matching over 9 bases. Unmatched junction bases numbered 9, after V lost 5 bases and J lost 4 bases. The length of the CDR3 is 15 residues. Germline values: CDR1 MNHEY, CDR2 SMNVEV (reference sequence).

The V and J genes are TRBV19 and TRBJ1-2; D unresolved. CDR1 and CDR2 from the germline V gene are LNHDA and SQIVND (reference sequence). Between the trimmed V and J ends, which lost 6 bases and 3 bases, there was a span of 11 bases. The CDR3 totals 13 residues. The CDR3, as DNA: TGTGCCAGTAGCTTTTCTATCGACTATGGCTACACCTTC. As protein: CASSFSIDYGYTF.